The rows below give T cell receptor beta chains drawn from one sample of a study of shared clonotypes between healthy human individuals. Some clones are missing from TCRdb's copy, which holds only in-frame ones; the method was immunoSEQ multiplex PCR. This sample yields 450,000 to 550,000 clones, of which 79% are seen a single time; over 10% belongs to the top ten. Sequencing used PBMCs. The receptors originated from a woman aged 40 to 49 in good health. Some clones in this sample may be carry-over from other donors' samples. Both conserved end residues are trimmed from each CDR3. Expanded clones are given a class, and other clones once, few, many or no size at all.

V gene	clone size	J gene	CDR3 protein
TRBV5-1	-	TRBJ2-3	ASSHGDVSGFSTDTQY
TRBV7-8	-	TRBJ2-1	ASTPQLAGEAWGEQF
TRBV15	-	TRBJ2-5	ATRQGQGEETQY
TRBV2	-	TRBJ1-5	ASSELRDSNQPQH
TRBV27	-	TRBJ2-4	ASSLSGDSRIQY
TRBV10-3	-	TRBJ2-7	AISESGGRAAEQY
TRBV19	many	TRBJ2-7	ASRLTSGGSYEQY
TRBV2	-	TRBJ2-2	ASRPAGELF
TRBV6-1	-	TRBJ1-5	ASSAGNLDQPQH
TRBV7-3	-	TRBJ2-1	ASSPGLAGDEQF
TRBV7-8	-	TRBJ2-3	ASSRLTPSYTDTQY
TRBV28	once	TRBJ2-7	ASNQREPYEQY
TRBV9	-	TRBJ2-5	ASSFAFEQETQY
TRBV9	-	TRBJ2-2	ASSVLQGSGDGELF
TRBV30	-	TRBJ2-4	AWSVRGLENIQY
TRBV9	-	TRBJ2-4	ASSPRGLAGGPAKNIQY
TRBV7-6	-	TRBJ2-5	ASSQGGPGSETQY
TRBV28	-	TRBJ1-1	ASTSPRRGVTEAF
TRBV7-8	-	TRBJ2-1	ASSPGPSSYNEQF
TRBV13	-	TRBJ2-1	ASSPRARSYNEQF
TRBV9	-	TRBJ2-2	ASSVASDVNTGELF
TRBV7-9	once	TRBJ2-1	ASSLVSSGLARNEQF
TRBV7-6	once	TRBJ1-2	ASSFGTGDSVGYT
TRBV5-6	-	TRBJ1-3	ASSLPTGDDGNTIY
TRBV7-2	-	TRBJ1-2	ASSRLGRGSNYGYT
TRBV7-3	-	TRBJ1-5	ASSLRELTGGFPNQPQH
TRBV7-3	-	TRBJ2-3	ASSLGIGWYNTQY
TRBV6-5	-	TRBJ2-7	ASRGQGGPTEQY
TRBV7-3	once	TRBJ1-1	ASSSHLNTEAF
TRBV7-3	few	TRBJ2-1	ASSLFRHNEQF
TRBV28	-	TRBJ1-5	ASSAEARPQH
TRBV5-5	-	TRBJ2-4	ASSFGLAKNIQY
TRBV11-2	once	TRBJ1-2	ASSSTTAPNYGYT
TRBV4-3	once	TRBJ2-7	ASSQDTSGTGLYEQY
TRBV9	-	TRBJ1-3	ASSVAPDGGGSTIY